This TCR beta chain stems from a study of T cells in tumors after PD-1 blockade. Germline V gene data show CDR1 as SGHKS and CDR2 as YYEKEE (reference sequence). The CDR3 runs to 14 residues. V dropped 4 bases and J dropped 2; count of bases not matched to a gene: 4. Here immunoSEQ multiplex PCR was the method, and the copy in TCRdb shows in-frame clones only, minus some. The profile shows about 20,000 clones, about three quarters of them singletons. The sequence was obtained from a human donor with basal cell carcinoma. The V and J genes are TRBV5-5 and TRBJ2-7, with 9 bases lining up with TRBD1. The source was PBMCs, collected before anti-PD-1 treatment. The CDR3 is CASSDGTGTYEQYF. Here the CDR3 DNA reads TGTGCCAGCAGCGACGGGACAGGGACCTACGAGCAGTACTTC.